This entry lists 7 T cell receptor beta chains sequenced from one sample in a study of identical twins. MiXCR was run by TCRdb on the 5' RACE reads, yielding one entry per CDR3 protein. The sample carries 1,800,000 or so distinct CDR3 sequences, about 30% recorded once. Input material: cord blood. Receptors were obtained from a newborn girl in good health.

In its sample, this clonotype was seen a few times. This chain joins TRBV29-1 and TRBJ2-5, with 9 positions matching TRBD2. This CDR3 is built from 13 residues. J was trimmed by 11 bases and V by 4 bases; bases with no gene match: 11. Germline V gives CDR1 SQVTM, CDR2 ANQGSEA. Written as DNA, the CDR3 is TGCAGCGTTGGCGGGAGGGCCTTCGATGAGCAGTACTTC. It encodes CSVGGRAFDEQYF.

Only a few counts were recorded for this clonotype. CDR3 DNA: TGCAGTGCTAGAGGGGTGGGACAATCGGAGACCCAGTACTTC. Translation gives CSARGVGQSETQYF. The chain recombines TRBV20-1 with TRBJ2-4; weak D call: TRBD1 (6 bases). Gene TRBJ2-5 matches the end of the DNA better, so the J call may be wrong. This CDR3 is built from 14 residues. Germline lookup yields CDR1 DFQATT and CDR2 SNEGSKA (reference sequence).

In the case of this clonotype: Since a much larger clone is just one base distant, this may be a read error. CDR3 bases: TGCAGCGTTTGGGACAGGGTGGCTGAAGCTTTCTTT. Amino acids: CSVWDRVAEAFF. J is TRBJ1-1 and V is TRBV29-1; 9 bases map to TRBD1. Germline V gene data show CDR1 as SQVTM and CDR2 as ANQGSEA. CDR3 length equals 12 residues. After removal of 5 bases from V and 6 bases from J, the junction contained 4 bases not matched to a gene.

In regard to this clonotype: At one end, the junction sequence differs from germline, possibly due to a read error. This chain links TRBV27 with TRBJ2-7; D not resolved. The CDR3 runs 11 residues. The germline gives CDR1 MNHEY, CDR2 SMNVEV (reference sequence). The CDR3 DNA follows: TGTGCCAGCTTCCGACGCTACAAGCAGTACTTC. This gives the protein CASFRRYKQYF.

The gene calls are TRBV20-1 and TRBJ2-5, with D hard to call. The CDR3 is 11 residues long. CDR1 and CDR2 (germline): DFQATT, SNEGSKA (reference sequence). V shed 5 bases and J shed 11 bases, with 15 bases lying between them. The CDR3, as DNA: TGCAGTGCTGGTAGCTACAATGAGCAGTACTTC. Encoded protein: CSAGSYNEQYF.

V usage is TRBV7-2 and J usage is TRBJ2-1; 9 bases match TRBD2. After removal of 2 bases from V and 3 bases from J, the junction contained 11 bases not matched to a gene. Germline assignment: CDR1 SGHTA and CDR2 FQGNSA. The CDR3 extends over 18 amino acids. The DNA for the CDR3 is TGTGCCAGCAGCTTAAGGGGCGGGAGGGGGCTAGGCTACAATGAGCAGTTCTTC. Translation: CASSLRGGRGLGYNEQFF.

The chain employs TRBV4-2 and TRBJ2-2; D may be TRBD2 (6 bases). Germline CDR1 and CDR2: LGHNA and YNFKEQ. This CDR3 has 16 amino acids. V lost 4 bases and J lost 3, with 15 bases in between. This CDR3 is CASSRPSSAYTGELFF. CDR3 nucleotides: TGTGCCAGCAGCCGGCCATCTAGCGCCTACACCGGGGAGCTGTTTTTT.